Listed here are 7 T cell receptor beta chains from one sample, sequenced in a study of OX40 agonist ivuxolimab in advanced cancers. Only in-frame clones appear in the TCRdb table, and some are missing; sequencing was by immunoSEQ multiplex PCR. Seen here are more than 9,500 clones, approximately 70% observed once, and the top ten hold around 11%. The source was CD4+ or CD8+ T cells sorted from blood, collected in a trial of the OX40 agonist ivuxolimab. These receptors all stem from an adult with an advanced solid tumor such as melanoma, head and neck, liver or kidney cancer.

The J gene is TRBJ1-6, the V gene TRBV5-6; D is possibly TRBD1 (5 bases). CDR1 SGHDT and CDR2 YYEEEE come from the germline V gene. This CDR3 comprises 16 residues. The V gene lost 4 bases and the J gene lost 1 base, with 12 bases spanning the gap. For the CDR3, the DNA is TGTGCCAGCAGCCGGGGGAGGATATCCTATAATTCACCCCTCCACTTT. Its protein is CASSRGRISYNSPLHF.

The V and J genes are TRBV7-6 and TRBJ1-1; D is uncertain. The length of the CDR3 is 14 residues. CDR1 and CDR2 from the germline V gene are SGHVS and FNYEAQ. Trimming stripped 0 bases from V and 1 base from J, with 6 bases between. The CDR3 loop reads CASSLALENTEAFF. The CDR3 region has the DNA TGTGCCAGCAGCTTAGCGCTGGAGAACACTGAAGCTTTCTTT.

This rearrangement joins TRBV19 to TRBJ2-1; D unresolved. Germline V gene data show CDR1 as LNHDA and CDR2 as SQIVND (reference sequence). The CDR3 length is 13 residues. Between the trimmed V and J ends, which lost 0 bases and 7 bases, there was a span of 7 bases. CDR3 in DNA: TGTGCCAGTAGTATAGATCAGATAAATGAGCAGTTCTTC. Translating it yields CASSIDQINEQFF.

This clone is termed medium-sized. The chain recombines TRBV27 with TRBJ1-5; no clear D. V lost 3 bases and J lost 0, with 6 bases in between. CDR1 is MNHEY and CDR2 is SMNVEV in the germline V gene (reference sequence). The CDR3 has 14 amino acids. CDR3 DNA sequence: TGTGCCAGCAGTTTCGGGTTTAGCAATCAGCCCCAGCATTTT. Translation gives CASSFGFSNQPQHF.

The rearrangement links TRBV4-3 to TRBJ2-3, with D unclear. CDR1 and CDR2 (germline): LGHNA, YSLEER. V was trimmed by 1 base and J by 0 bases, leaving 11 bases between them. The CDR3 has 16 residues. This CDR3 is CASSQVLWASTDTQYF. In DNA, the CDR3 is TGCGCCAGCAGCCAAGTTCTTTGGGCTAGCACAGATACGCAGTATTTT.

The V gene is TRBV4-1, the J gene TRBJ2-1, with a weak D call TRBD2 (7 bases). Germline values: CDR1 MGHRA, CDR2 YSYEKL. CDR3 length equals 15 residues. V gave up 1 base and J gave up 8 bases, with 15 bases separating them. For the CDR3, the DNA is TGCGCCAGCAGCCAAGTACAGGGAGGGATAGATGAGCAGTTCTTC. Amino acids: CASSQVQGGIDEQFF.

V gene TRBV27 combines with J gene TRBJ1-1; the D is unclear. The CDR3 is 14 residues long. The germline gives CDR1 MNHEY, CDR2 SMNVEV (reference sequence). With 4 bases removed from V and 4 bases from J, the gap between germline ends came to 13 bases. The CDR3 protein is CASSWRPEGTEAFF. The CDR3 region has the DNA TGTGCCAGCAGTTGGAGACCCGAGGGCACTGAAGCTTTCTTT.